Given below is one T cell receptor beta chain in context. Sequencing used immunoSEQ multiplex PCR; TCRdb keeps in-frame clones, though not all of them. The sample records around 31,000 clones, approximately 93% being singletons. The data originate from a study of blood T cell repertoires in COVID-19. Trimming left V 1 base short and J 7 bases short, with 14 bases between. The CDR3 runs 15 residues. The germline gives CDR1 MNHNS, CDR2 SASEGT. Sequencing was carried out using peripheral blood. The receptor was isolated from a man between 60 and 75 years old with acute or convalescent COVID-19. The chain is built from TRBV6-1 and TRBJ2-1, with D possibly TRBD2 on 7 matching bases. The CDR3 nucleotides are TGTGCCAGCAGTGAAGGCGGGGGCGCTGGGAATGAGCAGTTCTTC. It codes for CASSEGGGAGNEQFF.